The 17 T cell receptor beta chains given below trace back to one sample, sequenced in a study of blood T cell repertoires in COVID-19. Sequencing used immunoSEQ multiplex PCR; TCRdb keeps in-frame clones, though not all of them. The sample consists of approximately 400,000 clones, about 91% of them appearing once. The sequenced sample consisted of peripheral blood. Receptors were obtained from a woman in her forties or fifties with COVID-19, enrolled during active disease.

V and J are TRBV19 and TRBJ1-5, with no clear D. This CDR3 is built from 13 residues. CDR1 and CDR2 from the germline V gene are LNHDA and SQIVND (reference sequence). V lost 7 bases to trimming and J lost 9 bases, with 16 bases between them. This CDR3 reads CASNGLPPTPQHF. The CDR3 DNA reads TGTGCCAGTAATGGACTTCCCCCAACGCCCCAGCATTTT.

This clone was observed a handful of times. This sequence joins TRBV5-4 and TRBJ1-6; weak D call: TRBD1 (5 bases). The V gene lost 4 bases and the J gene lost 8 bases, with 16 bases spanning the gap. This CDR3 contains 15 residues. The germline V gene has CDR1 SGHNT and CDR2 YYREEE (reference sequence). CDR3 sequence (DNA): TGTGCCAGCAGCGCCCTGCAGGGTGGGGATTCACCCCTCCACTTT. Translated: CASSALQGGDSPLHF.

The CDR3 spells CASSSLTVLYEQYF. In nucleotides, the CDR3 is TGTGCCAGCAGCTCTCTGACAGTACTCTACGAGCAGTACTTC. This chain joins TRBV7-9 and TRBJ2-7, with a weak D call TRBD1 (5 bases). Deletions cut 4 bases from V and 3 bases from J, with 13 bases between. Per germline, CDR1 SEHNR and CDR2 FQNEAQ (reference sequence). The CDR3 has 14 residues.

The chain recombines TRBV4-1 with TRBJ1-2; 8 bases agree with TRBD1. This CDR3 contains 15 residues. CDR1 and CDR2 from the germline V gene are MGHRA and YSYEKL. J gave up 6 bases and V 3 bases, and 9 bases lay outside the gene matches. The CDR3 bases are TGCGCCAGCAGCCAGGACAGGGCGATCTTCAATGGCTACACCTTC. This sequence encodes CASSQDRAIFNGYTF.

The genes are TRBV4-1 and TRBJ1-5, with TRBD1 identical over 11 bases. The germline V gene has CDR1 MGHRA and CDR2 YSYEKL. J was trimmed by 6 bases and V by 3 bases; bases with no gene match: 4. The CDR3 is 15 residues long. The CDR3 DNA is TGCGCCAGCAGCCATGGACAGGGGGCCCTTCAGCCCCAGCATTTT. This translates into CASSHGQGALQPQHF.

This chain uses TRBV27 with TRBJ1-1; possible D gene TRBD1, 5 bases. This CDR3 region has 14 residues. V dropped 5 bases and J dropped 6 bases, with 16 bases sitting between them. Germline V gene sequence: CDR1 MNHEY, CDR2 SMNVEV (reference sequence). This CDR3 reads CASSVTRRGAEAFF. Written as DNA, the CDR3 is TGTGCCAGCAGTGTGACCAGGCGGGGCGCTGAAGCTTTCTTT.

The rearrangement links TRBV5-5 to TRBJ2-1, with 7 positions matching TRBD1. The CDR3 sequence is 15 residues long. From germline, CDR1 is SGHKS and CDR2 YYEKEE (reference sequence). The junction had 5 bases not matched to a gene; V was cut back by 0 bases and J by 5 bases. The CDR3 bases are TGTGCCAGCAGCTTGGCCTTAGGGGGCCACAATGAGCAGTTCTTC. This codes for CASSLALGGHNEQFF.

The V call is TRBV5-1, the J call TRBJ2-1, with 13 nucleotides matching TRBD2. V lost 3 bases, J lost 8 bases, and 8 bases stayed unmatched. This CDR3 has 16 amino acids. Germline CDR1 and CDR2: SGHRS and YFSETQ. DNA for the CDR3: TGCGCCAGCAGCTCACGGACTAGCGGGGGAGTCGATGAGCAGTTCTTC. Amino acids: CASSSRTSGGVDEQFF.

As DNA, the CDR3 is TGTGCCAGCGTCCGGGACAGGGGGGCTGAGACCCAGTACTTC. As protein: CASVRDRGAETQYF. The rearrangement links TRBV5-4 to TRBJ2-5, with 11 bases that match TRBD1. The length of the CDR3 is 14 residues. The V gene end was trimmed by 7 bases and the J gene end by 5 bases; junction bases not matched to a gene: 7. Germline values: CDR1 SGHNT, CDR2 YYREEE (reference sequence).

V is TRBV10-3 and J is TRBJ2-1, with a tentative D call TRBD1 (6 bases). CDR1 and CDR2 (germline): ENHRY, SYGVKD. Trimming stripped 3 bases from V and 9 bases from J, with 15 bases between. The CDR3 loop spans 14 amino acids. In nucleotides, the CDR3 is TGTGCCATCAGTGATACAGGGAGTGCGGGTGAGCAGTTCTTC. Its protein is CAISDTGSAGEQFF.

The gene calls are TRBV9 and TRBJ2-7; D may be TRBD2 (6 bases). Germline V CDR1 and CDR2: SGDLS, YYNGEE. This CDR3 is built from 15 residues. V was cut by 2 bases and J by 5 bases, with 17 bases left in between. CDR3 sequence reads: CASSVAGLGPHEQYF. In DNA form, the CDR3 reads TGTGCCAGCAGCGTGGCGGGACTGGGGCCCCACGAGCAGTACTTC.

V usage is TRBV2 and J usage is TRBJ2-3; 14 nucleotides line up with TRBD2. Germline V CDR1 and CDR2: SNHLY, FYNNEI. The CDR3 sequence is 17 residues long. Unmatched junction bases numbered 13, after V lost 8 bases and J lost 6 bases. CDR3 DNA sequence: TGTGCCAGCCGCCCGGCCGGACTAGCGGGGGGACTGGATACGCAGTATTTT. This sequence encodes CASRPAGLAGGLDTQYF.

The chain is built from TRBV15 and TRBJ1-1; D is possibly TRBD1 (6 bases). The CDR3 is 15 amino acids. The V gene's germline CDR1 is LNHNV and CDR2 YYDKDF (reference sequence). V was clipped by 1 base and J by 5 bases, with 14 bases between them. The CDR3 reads CATSRGSGEGTEAFF. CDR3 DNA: TGTGCCACCAGCAGAGGATCAGGGGAGGGGACTGAAGCTTTCTTT.

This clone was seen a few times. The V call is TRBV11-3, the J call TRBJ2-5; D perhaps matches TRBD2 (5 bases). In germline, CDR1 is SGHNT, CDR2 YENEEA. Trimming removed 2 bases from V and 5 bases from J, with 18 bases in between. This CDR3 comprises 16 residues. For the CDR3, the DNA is TGTGCCAGCAGCTTATCTATTTGGAGGCATGGGGAGACCCAGTACTTC. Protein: CASSLSIWRHGETQYF. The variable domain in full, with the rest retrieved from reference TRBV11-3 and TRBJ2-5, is EAGVVQSPRYKIIEKKQPVAFWCNPISGHNTLYWYLQNLGQGPELLIRYENEEAVDDSQLPKDRFSAERLKGVDSTLKIQPAELGDSAVYLCASSLSIWRHGETQYFGPGTRLLVL.

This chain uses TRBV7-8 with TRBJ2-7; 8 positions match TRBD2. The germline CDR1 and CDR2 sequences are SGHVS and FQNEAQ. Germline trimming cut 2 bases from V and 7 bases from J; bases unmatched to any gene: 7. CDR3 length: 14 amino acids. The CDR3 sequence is CASSLRGASGEQYF. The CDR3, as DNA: TGTGCCAGCAGCTTACGCGGCGCTAGCGGGGAGCAGTACTTC. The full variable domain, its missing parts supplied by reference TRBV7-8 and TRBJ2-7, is GAGVSQSPRYKVAKRGQDVALRCDPISGHVSLFWYQQALGQGPEFLTYFQNEAQLDKSGLPSDRFFAERPEGSVSTLKIQRTQQEDSAVYLCASSLRGASGEQYFGPGTRLTVT.

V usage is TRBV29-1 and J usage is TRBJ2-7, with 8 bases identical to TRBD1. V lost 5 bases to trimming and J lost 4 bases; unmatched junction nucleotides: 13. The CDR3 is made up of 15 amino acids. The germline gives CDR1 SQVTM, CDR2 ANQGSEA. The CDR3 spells CSVYPNQGAEYEQYF. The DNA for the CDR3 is TGCAGCGTTTATCCCAACCAGGGGGCAGAGTACGAGCAGTACTTC.

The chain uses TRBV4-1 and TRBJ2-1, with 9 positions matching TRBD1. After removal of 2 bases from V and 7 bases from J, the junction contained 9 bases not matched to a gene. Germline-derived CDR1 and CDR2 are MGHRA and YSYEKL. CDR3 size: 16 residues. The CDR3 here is CASSQPGTGKRNEQFF. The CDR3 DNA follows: TGCGCCAGCAGCCAACCCGGGACAGGGAAACGGAATGAGCAGTTCTTC.